This T cell receptor beta chain was obtained from a study of cytomegalovirus exposure and HLA in healthy donors (TCRdb year 2017). Broadly, across the study: According to an earlier analysis of 550 to 700 of the donors, some 170 million T cells yielded 90 million to 130 million unique TCR beta sequences and 276 Gb of sequence data. Roughly 320 gigabases of sequencing data and around 88 million unique TCR sequences made up an early release that covered several hundred HLA-typed donors. Of the 350 to 400 genotyped donors, 81% fell in the genetic ancestry cluster associated with self-reported Caucasian donors. The study aimed to test whether signatures of past pathogen exposure could be identified by cataloging public T cell receptors. The study used immunosequencing to profile the T cell repertoires of around 600 subjects and linked those repertoires to cytomegalovirus serostatus. Besides the first cohort of approximately 670 subjects, a separate validation cohort made up of 120 different subjects was used. To predict cytomegalovirus infection status, the study combined high-throughput TCR immunosequencing, statistical association of individual TCRs with disease status, and machine learning. A later analysis re-examined previously published TCR beta repertoires from about 700 donors and added high-resolution HLA genotyping to investigate patterns of TCR occurrence. Rather than using new phenotypic data, the later analysis identified candidate immune exposures from TCR beta sequences and from how often those sequences occurred across donors. To decide whether each TCR beta V gene segment behaved as functional or pseudogenic, an earlier analysis of several hundred of the donors relied on high-throughput TCR beta sequencing. Alongside the repertoire data, information on donor age, sex, ethnicity and CMV serostatus was compiled. In a later genetic analysis, genome-wide SNP genotypes for about 65% of the roughly 700 donors were used, and that subset was treated as a discovery cohort. Every discovery cohort repertoire had been produced on one sequencing platform. HLA typing covered class I and class II loci at four-digit resolution. The number of typed donors differed by locus: about 620-630 for A, B, C, DRB1 and DQB1; 522 for DQA1; some 610 for DPA1; and about 450 for DPB1. Roughly five DR-DQ haplotypes were treated as single units for association and clustering because of strong linkage in the cohort. Across some 400 genotyped donors of the cohort, an average of approximately 240,000 unique TCR beta nucleotide sequences per donor were sequenced, and 15% to 20% of those sequences were non-productive.

About this clone itself: What this receptor recognizes is not known. Base-call qualities are not available, and no considerably larger clone is one nucleotide away.

Taken from the germline V gene, the CDR1 and CDR2 loops are MNHEY and SVGAGI. The CDR3 goes from the cysteine to the phenylalanine over 15 residues. The sequence is cut down to CDR3 DNA, 45 bases in frame from base 1. Compared with germline, V lacks 5 bases and J lacks 7 bases; bases without a gene match: 6. Receptors were amplified or captured by the immunoSEQ multiplex PCR assay. For the multiplex PCR, a mixture combining 60 forward primers for TCR Vbeta segments and 13 reverse primers for TCR Jbeta segments was used. Amplification of the CDR3 region of rearranged TCR beta genes was performed with a multiplex PCR assay on genomic DNA. The Illumina HiSeq System was used to sequence the amplified TCR beta libraries as 87-base-pair reads. On the authors' methods: Across the roughly 640 repertoires, a later analysis counted approximately 83 million unique TCR beta chains, around 11 million of which were shared by at least two donors. Raw reads were error-corrected and collapsed into unique sequences by a nearest-neighbor algorithm in which closely related sequences were merged to remove PCR and sequencing errors. V, D and J gene segments were assigned by aligning CDR3 sequences to IMGT reference sequences. For a sequence to be retained, at least a six-nucleotide match to both a V gene segment and a J gene segment was required. Rearrangements were called productive when the CDR3 lacked stop codons and stayed in frame with V and J; all others were non-productive. CDR3 was defined by IMGT convention, running from the second conserved V-encoded cysteine to the conserved J-encoded phenylalanine. The earlier analysis of approximately 590 of the donors excluded any sequence lacking an unambiguous match to a single V gene segment. An earlier analysis of fewer than 650 of the donors classified V segments as functional when productive rearrangements were above 56.7% and as segregating when the standard deviation between donors was above 5%. A statistical classification framework was built to diagnose cytomegalovirus status from the catalog of TCR beta chain sequences. In a later analysis, TCR nucleotide sequences were compared against IMGT/GENE-DB human TR gene sequences so that V and J genes could be assigned. The TCRdist pipeline was used in a later analysis to assign CDR3 sequences and most-parsimonious VDJ recombination scenarios. A later analysis defined each TCR beta chain by its CDR3 amino acid sequence plus V-gene family, and excluded reads lacking a unique V-gene family. In a later analysis, fewer than 600 highly shared, low-generation-probability nucleotide sequences were removed to address suspected cross-contamination and a sequencing artifact. In a later analysis, a clonal expansion index was calculated for each public chain from normalized within-repertoire ranks of inferred template counts. A later analysis computed generation probabilities with a VDJ recombination model fitted to out-of-frame rearrangements, and checked the results against IGoR. Hypergeometric tests were used in a later analysis to score TCR-TCR, TCR-HLA and TCR-CMV co-occurrence, with a repertoire-size bias correction applied to the TCR pairs. A later analysis estimated false discovery rates by permuting HLA or CMV assignments 20 times. A later analysis grouped co-occurring TCRs with DBSCAN, adding TCRdist sequence similarity when clustering within HLA-allele-positive subsets. Repertoires with fewer than 30,000 or more than 120,000 public chains, plus five repertoires with anomalous nucleotide sharing, were excluded from co-occurrence clustering. TCRdb took this table from immuneACCESS and kept in-frame rearrangements with V and J called. Such tables lack part of the clones; where checked against another copy, unresolved V genes explain under half of the gap, and the rest is unexplained. That table is the source of V, J and clone size, and D and trimming were worked out from the DNA. This sample has under 200,000 clones in its table, and more than 70% of those were observed once. 1.3% to 1.5% of the sample comes from the top ten.

The cohort comprised approximately 700 healthy bone marrow donors. All cohort members were sampled while nominally healthy, although unrecorded immune exposures were likely present. The donor was CMV seronegative and was included in the group of approximately 350 seronegative cohort members. A peripheral blood sample was collected from each donor, and TCR beta sequencing was performed on peripheral blood mononuclear cells. Genomic DNA was extracted from the blood cell samples with the Qiagen DNeasy Blood Extraction Kit. Summary of the overall study and its limitations: The cohort was sequenced for TCR beta chains only, and without alpha or paired-chain data the features that could be detected were limited. A later genetic analysis associated a missense DCLRE1C variant with V-gene and J-gene trimming of TCR beta chains, and an independent cohort replicated the association. In an earlier analysis of 587 of the donors, most TCR beta V segments appeared in productive rearrangements about 87% or about 30% of the time, broadly matching IMGT annotations. Most CMV-associated TCR beta chains appeared to be HLA-restricted in a later analysis, and the HLA associations seemed to be driven largely by CMV exposure. Because counts were too low, roughly 17 rarely observed V segments, including chromosome 9 orphons, were left out of the earlier analysis of a few hundred of the donors. A later genetic analysis reported fewer N-insertions in productive TCRs among donors in an Asian-associated ancestry cluster than the approximately 670-donor mean. A few of the identified cytomegalovirus-associated TCR beta chains were confirmed in vitro to be specific for cytomegalovirus antigens. The authors suggested that the approach could potentially be generalized to other disease states and immunological phenotypes. The study listed over 150 TCR beta chains as associated with cytomegalovirus. While some public TCRs were present in many individuals, most TCR sequences turned up only very rarely across donors. A group of highly shared sequence variants was considered likely to be a technical artifact of the sequencing pipeline. In both the original and validation cohorts, the classifier was reported to diagnose cytomegalovirus status with high specificity and sensitivity. Compared with equally common non-associated chains, HLA-associated TCR beta chains in a later analysis were more clonally expanded and had lower generation probabilities. Correlated functional status among segregating V segments might reflect linkage disequilibrium, but an unknown experimental factor could not be ruled out. Roughly uniform sequencing depth across donors was assumed in presence/absence analyses, although this assumption may not hold. Immune exposure information for the cohort was limited to CMV serostatus. At a false discovery rate of 0.05, a later analysis linked around 15,000 TCR beta sequences to specific HLA alleles. A later analysis found that TCR association rates varied across HLA loci, with DRB1 alleles showing the most associated TCRs and HLA-C alleles the fewest. Assigning TCR associations to individual alleles was difficult when HLA alleles, especially DR and DQ, strongly co-occurred. A further reported finding was that TCR beta sequences accurately predicted the HLA-A and HLA-B alleles for most subjects in the first cohort. The 87-base-pair reads could not distinguish some IMGT-functional V segments, including TRBV6-2 and TRBV6-3, so those segments were excluded. Because some donors lacked HLA typing at each locus, the association tests relied only on the typed subset. According to a later analysis, parvovirus B19, influenza, CMV and Epstein-Barr virus appeared linked to several top co-occurrence clusters.

Sequenced sample: PBMCs. In this chain, TRBV6-5 is recombined with TRBJ2-1, and 12 junctional nucleotides match TRBD2. The sequence was collected from a man in his sixties in good health and CMV-seronegative. The nucleotide sequence is TGTGCCAGCAGTCCTAGCGGGGGGGAGTGGAATGAGCAGTTCTTC. The translation is CASSPSGGEWNEQFF.